This TCR beta chain was retrieved from a study of blood T cell repertoires in COVID-19. Whole-study context: The United States, Italy and Spain were the sources of the acute and convalescent COVID-19 samples. PBMCs, B-cell-depleted T cells, or T cells provided the cDNA or gDNA that made up the material.

Germline assignment: CDR1 SGHTA and CDR2 FQGTGA. The CDR3 is 16 amino acids. V gave up 2 bases and J gave up 0 bases, with 12 bases separating them. Self-reported history from a screening survey and questionnaire set each donor's cohort. The study counted Cohort 3 donors as recovered given two negative PCRs, clearance, or symptom resolution. The method was immunoSEQ multiplex PCR; TCRdb's version includes in-frame clones alone and lacks a portion of them. The sample records approximately 470,000 clones, about 90% being singletons. The receptor's source is a woman in her late teens or twenties who had recovered from COVID-19. The V call is TRBV7-3, the J call TRBJ2-3, with a possible D match to TRBD1 (5 bases). Sequencing was done on a sample of PBMCs or T cells enriched from blood (not recorded which). CDR3 bases: TGTGCCAGCAGCTTAGGGGATCAGGGTAGCACAGATACGCAGTATTTT. It translates to CASSLGDQGSTDTQYF.